A single sample gave rise to the 30 T cell receptor beta chains below, sequenced in a study of cytotoxic CD8 clonotypes in ibrutinib-treated CLL. Sequencing was performed with immunoSEQ multiplex PCR; in TCRdb, only in-frame clones are kept and a portion is missing. The sample has over 200,000 clones; approximately 70% are singletons. The material sequenced was PBMCs, taken after 12 months of ibrutinib treatment. The receptor source for this set is a human donor with chronic lymphocytic leukemia.

The chain recombines TRBV7-9 with TRBJ2-5; no reliable D call. Germline loops: CDR1 SEHNR, CDR2 FQNEAQ (reference sequence). Trimming stripped 3 bases from V and 4 bases from J, with 12 bases between. The CDR3 has 14 residues. The CDR3 is CASSFSSSAETQYF. The CDR3 nucleotides are TGTGCCAGCAGCTTCTCGTCGAGCGCAGAGACCCAGTACTTC.

The chain carries TRBV6-6 and TRBJ2-7; TRBD1 might be the D (6 bases). The germline V and J ends were trimmed by 4 bases and 2 bases, with 12 bases remaining between them. CDR3 size: 14 residues. Germline CDR1 and CDR2: MNHNY and SVGAGI (reference sequence). CDR3 amino acids: CASSFLQGPYEQYF. CDR3 nucleotides: TGTGCCAGCAGTTTTTTACAGGGACCCTACGAGCAGTACTTC.

V usage is TRBV29-1 and J usage is TRBJ2-3; TRBD1 might be the D (5 bases). V was cut by 7 bases and J by 1 base, with 9 bases left in between. This CDR3 comprises 12 residues. The germline V gene encodes CDR1 SQVTM and CDR2 ANQGSEA. The DNA of the CDR3 is TGCAGCGGAACAGGAGGCACAGATACGCAGTATTTT. This sequence encodes CSGTGGTDTQYF.

A note on this clone: The junction does not match germline at one end; this may be a read error. The chain joins TRBV9 to TRBJ1-1; D unclear. Germline-derived CDR1 and CDR2 are SGDLS and YYNGEE. This CDR3 is built from 8 residues. The DNA of the CDR3 is TGTGCCAGCAGCGCTCAGGCCTTT. It codes for CASSAQAF.

The CDR3 sequence is CASSLSLAGANEQFF. CDR3 sequence (DNA): TGTGCCAGCAGTTTATCTCTAGCGGGGGCCAATGAGCAGTTCTTC. The V and J genes are TRBV27 and TRBJ2-1; 10 nucleotides line up with TRBD2. The CDR3 is 15 residues long. Germline trimming cut 0 bases from V and 6 bases from J; bases unmatched to any gene: 2. Germline lookup yields CDR1 MNHEY and CDR2 SMNVEV (reference sequence).

The table lists this clone with a count of one. V and J are TRBV9 and TRBJ2-5; weak D call: TRBD2 (6 bases). This CDR3 region has 15 residues. Trimming shortened V by 4 bases and J by 4 bases, and 17 bases separated the two germline ends. Germline V lookup: CDR1 SGDLS, CDR2 YYNGEE. The CDR3 region has the DNA TGTGCCAGCAGCCACGACGGGGGTCCGGGAGAGACCCAGTACTTC. Translated: CASSHDGGPGETQYF.

The chain recombines TRBV5-5 with TRBJ2-3; TRBD2 aligns across 9 bases. With 3 bases clipped from V and 2 bases from J, the junction kept 7 bases outside the gene matches. CDR1 and CDR2 (germline): SGHKS, YYEKEE (reference sequence). This CDR3 is 16 amino acids long. The CDR3 sequence is CASSSRSGGNTDTQYF. In DNA, the CDR3 is TGTGCCAGCAGCTCTCGTAGCGGGGGAAACACAGATACGCAGTATTTT.

This chain joins TRBV9 and TRBJ2-3; unclear D gene. V was pared by 0 bases and J by 2 bases, with 10 bases between. Germline loops: CDR1 SGDLS, CDR2 YYNGEE. CDR3 length equals 15 residues. DNA of the CDR3: TGTGCCAGCAGCGTAGTTGGTAGCTTCACAGATACGCAGTATTTT. It is translated as CASSVVGSFTDTQYF.

The V call is TRBV30, the J call TRBJ1-1; D is unclear. This CDR3 spans 13 amino acids. Germline values: CDR1 GTSNPN, CDR2 SVGIG (reference sequence). Trimming shortened V by 3 bases and J by 1 base, and 9 bases separated the two germline ends. CDR3 amino acids: CAWSRTANTEAFF. The CDR3 region has the DNA TGTGCCTGGAGCCGGACGGCGAACACTGAAGCTTTCTTT.

This clone was counted only a few times. The gene calls are TRBV5-1 and TRBJ2-7, with 7 bases lining up with TRBD1. The CDR3 has 14 residues. J lost 3 bases, V lost 3 bases, and 6 bases had no gene match. Germline V lookup: CDR1 SGHRS, CDR2 YFSETQ. CDR3 amino acids: CASSSEYRGYEQYF. In DNA, the CDR3 is TGCGCCAGCAGCTCAGAGTACAGGGGCTACGAGCAGTACTTC.

This clone was detected only a few times. The genes are TRBV2 and TRBJ1-2; D is undetermined. The CDR3 is 12 residues long. The germline V gene encodes CDR1 SNHLY and CDR2 FYNNEI. With 8 bases removed from V and 6 bases from J, the gap between germline ends came to 13 bases. DNA for the CDR3: TGTGCCAGCCGACTAGGGAGGCATGGCTACACCTTC. Translating it yields CASRLGRHGYTF.

As concerns this clone: One base away lies a much larger clone, so this may be a sequencing read error. The same CDR3 also results from other DNA sequences found in this sample. V usage is TRBV6-5 and J usage is TRBJ1-5; D gene ambiguous. Germline V gene lookup returns CDR1 MNHEY and CDR2 SVGAGI. The V gene lost 2 bases and the J gene lost 0 bases, with 5 bases spanning the gap. The length of the CDR3 is 14 residues. The CDR3 DNA reads TGTGCCAGCAGTTACGATTATAGCAATCAGCCCCAGCATTTT. Its protein product is CASSYDYSNQPQHF.

For the CDR3, the DNA is TGTGCCAGCAGCCAATTTAGACAGGCAAATGAGCAGTTCTTC. Translated: CASSQFRQANEQFF. The rearrangement links TRBV7-9 to TRBJ2-1, with D possibly being TRBD1 (6 bases). Germline loops: CDR1 SEHNR, CDR2 FQNEAQ (reference sequence). The CDR3 covers 14 residues. V lost 5 bases and J 7 bases, leaving 15 bases between the germline ends.

This sequence joins TRBV5-5 and TRBJ1-2; D uncertain. Germline V gives CDR1 SGHKS, CDR2 YYEKEE (reference sequence). V shed 0 bases and J shed 0 bases, with 12 bases lying between them. This CDR3 has 16 residues. This chain's CDR3 is CASSLASIPSNYGYTF. For the CDR3, the DNA is TGTGCCAGCAGCTTGGCCAGCATACCATCTAACTATGGCTACACCTTC.

This clone came up once. At one boundary the junction diverges from the germline segment, which might be a read error. This CDR3 reads CASSLGRQGNYDYTF. In DNA, the CDR3 is TGTGCCAGCAGCTTAGGTCGGCAGGGGAACTATGACTACACCTTC. The genes are TRBV7-6 and TRBJ1-2, with a tentative D call TRBD1 (6 bases). The V gene's germline CDR1 is SGHVS and CDR2 FNYEAQ. The CDR3 has 15 residues.

The J gene is TRBJ2-7, the V gene TRBV7-8; no definite D call. CDR3 size: 15 residues. V was clipped by 1 base and J by 2 bases, with 12 bases between them. Germline loops: CDR1 SGHVS, CDR2 FQNEAQ. The CDR3 DNA sequence: TGTGCCAGCAGCTTAGGTACCCGAGTAACCTACGAGCAGTACTTC. It encodes CASSLGTRVTYEQYF.

The chain is built from TRBV9 and TRBJ2-1, with D possibly TRBD2 on 5 matching bases. Germline CDR1 and CDR2: SGDLS and YYNGEE. V dropped 3 bases and J dropped 1 base, with 11 bases sitting between them. CDR3 size: 15 residues. CDR3 in DNA: TGTGCCAGCAGCGGTGAAACGGGGTCCTACAATGAGCAGTTCTTC. Its protein product is CASSGETGSYNEQFF.

This chain joins TRBV2 and TRBJ2-5; no reliable D call. Germline V CDR1 and CDR2: SNHLY, FYNNEI. The V end lost 7 bases, the J end lost 2 bases, and 5 bases lay between the germline ends. The CDR3 has 11 residues. CDR3 bases: TGTGCCAGCACTCTGCAAGAGACCCAGTACTTC. It encodes CASTLQETQYF.

This sequence joins TRBV4-2 and TRBJ2-1; unclear D gene. Germline assignment: CDR1 LGHNA and CDR2 YNFKEQ. Trimming removed 2 bases at V and 7 bases at J, with 12 bases between. The length of the CDR3 is 14 residues. The CDR3 sequence is CASSQPDGRNEQFF. The CDR3 DNA sequence: TGTGCCAGCAGCCAACCCGATGGTAGAAATGAGCAGTTCTTC.

This chain connects TRBV5-1 to TRBJ1-5, with TRBD1 as a possible D gene (6 bases). CDR1 SGHRS and CDR2 YFSETQ come from the germline V gene. The length of the CDR3 is 14 residues. V dropped 2 bases and J dropped 6 bases, with 12 bases sitting between them. The CDR3 region has the DNA TGCGCCAGCAGCTTCAGGGGACAAGGTCAGCCCCAGCATTTT. The encoded protein is CASSFRGQGQPQHF.

This chain joins TRBV29-1 and TRBJ1-4; D gene uncertain. Per germline, CDR1 SQVTM and CDR2 ANQGSEA. The CDR3 is made up of 13 amino acids. V dropped 5 bases and J dropped 1 base, with 8 bases sitting between them. In DNA, the CDR3 is TGCAGCGTTCCAGGAGGAACTAATGAAAAACTGTTTTTT. Translated: CSVPGGTNEKLFF.

This clone has a single count. This chain connects TRBV7-3 to TRBJ2-3, with TRBD2 as a possible D gene (6 bases). The germline V and J ends were trimmed by 4 bases and 2 bases, with 13 bases remaining between them. Germline values: CDR1 SGHTA, CDR2 FQGTGA. The CDR3 totals 15 residues. The CDR3 DNA is TGTGCCAGCAGCTCCTGGGGGGTTCCCACAGATACGCAGTATTTT. Its translation: CASSSWGVPTDTQYF. Looking up the rest from reference TRBV7-3 and TRBJ2-3 gives the full variable domain: GAGVSQTPSNKVTEKGKYVELRCDPISGHTALYWYRQSLGQGPEFLIYFQGTGAADDSGLPNDRFFAVRPEGSVSTLKIQRTERGDSAVYLCASSSWGVPTDTQYFGPGTRLTVL.

The V and J genes are TRBV27 and TRBJ2-2; either TRBD1 or TRBD2 may fit D (5 bases each). CDR3 size: 16 residues. V gave up 5 bases and J gave up 2 bases, with 15 bases separating them. CDR1 and CDR2 (germline): MNHEY, SMNVEV (reference sequence). CDR3 sequence (DNA): TGTGCCAGCAGTCCCTCGGGACGGATTAACACCGGGGAGCTGTTTTTT. Residues: CASSPSGRINTGELFF.

The chain joins TRBV6-5 to TRBJ1-2; no definite D call. CDR3 length: 14 amino acids. The V end was cut by 7 bases, the J end by 2 bases, with 14 bases between. CDR1 and CDR2 (germline): MNHEY, SVGAGI. The CDR3 region is CASTSQGNNYGYTF. In nucleotides, the CDR3 is TGTGCCAGCACTTCCCAAGGGAACAACTATGGCTACACCTTC.

The J gene is TRBJ1-1, the V gene TRBV5-6; TRBD1 agrees at 8 bases. The CDR3 length is 15 residues. Germline V CDR1 and CDR2: SGHDT, YYEEEE. V lost 0 bases to trimming and J lost 4 bases; unmatched junction nucleotides: 5. CDR3 loop: CASSLAGDRGTEAFF. The CDR3 DNA is TGTGCCAGCAGCTTGGCCGGTGACAGGGGCACTGAAGCTTTCTTT.

The J gene is TRBJ2-6, the V gene TRBV5-6, with D possibly matching TRBD1 (6 bases). The CDR3 covers 17 residues. Germline CDR1 SGHDT, CDR2 YYEEEE. V was trimmed by 4 bases and J by 4 bases, leaving 18 bases between them. The CDR3 bases are TGTGCCAGCAGCAAACGGACAGCTCCCGGGGGGGCCAACGTCCTGACTTTC. Encoded protein: CASSKRTAPGGANVLTF.

The chain couples TRBV19 to TRBJ1-2; D uncertain. This CDR3 spans 12 amino acids. The V end lost 4 bases, the J end lost 5 bases, and 8 bases lay between the germline ends. Germline V gene lookup returns CDR1 LNHDA and CDR2 SQIVND (reference sequence). CDR3 residues: CASSTYSYGYTF. The CDR3 bases are TGTGCCAGTAGTACTTACAGTTATGGCTACACCTTC. The full variable domain, with the rest looked up from reference TRBV19 and TRBJ1-2, is DGGITQSPKYLFRKEGQNVTLSCEQNLNHDAMYWYRQDPGQGLRLIYYSQIVNDFQKGDIAEGYSVSREKKESFPLTVTSAQKNPTAFYLCASSTYSYGYTFGSGTRLTVV.

Concerning this clone: This sequence may be a read error, since a much larger clone differs from it by one base. In nucleotides, the CDR3 is TGCAGTGCTAGAGGGGCCTATGGCTACACCTTC. This codes for CSARGAYGYTF. The rearrangement uses TRBV20-1 and TRBJ1-2; D gene uncertain. CDR3 length: 11 amino acids. The V and J ends lost 1 base and 4 bases respectively, with 4 bases between them. CDR1 is DFQATT and CDR2 is SNEGSKA in the germline V gene (reference sequence).

The chain has TRBV29-1 and TRBJ1-1; TRBD1 aligns across 7 bases. Germline V gene sequence: CDR1 SQVTM, CDR2 ANQGSEA. The CDR3 is 14 amino acids. With V trimmed by 3 bases and J by 4 bases, 8 bases remained unmatched. In nucleotides, the CDR3 is TGCAGCGTTGAGCTGTGGCAGGGGGGCACTGAAGCTTTCTTT. Its translation is CSVELWQGGTEAFF.

The chain links TRBV9 to TRBJ1-1; D may be TRBD1 (5 bases). Per germline, CDR1 SGDLS and CDR2 YYNGEE. The CDR3 totals 15 residues. V was pared by 2 bases and J by 3 bases, with 14 bases between. Here the CDR3 DNA reads TGTGCCAGCAGCGTTTTATCCCGGGGGGACACTGAAGCTTTCTTT. As protein: CASSVLSRGDTEAFF.